The entry below gives a single TCR beta chain sequence along with its context. Its antigen is not identified. This sample is part of a study of T cell repertoires in aging, cancer and after chemotherapy. Findings and caveats of the study: In healthy donors, age-related TCR diversity loss mainly reflected lost richness. In each cancer cohort, median generation probability increased across chemotherapy, suggesting thymic output rebounded.

Rearranged V-D-J TRB sequences were amplified with a mixed TRB-A/B primer pool. TCRdb analysed the multiplex PCR reads with MiXCR anew, one entry per CDR3 protein. The sample has thousands of distinct CDR3 sequences; approximately 54% are singletons. The template was genomic DNA from peripheral blood, not RNA. CDR3 length equals 15 residues. Trimming shortened V by 2 bases and J by 0 bases, and 10 bases separated the two germline ends. Germline lookup yields CDR1 DFQATT and CDR2 SNEGSKA (reference sequence). The material sequenced was blood. The rearrangement uses TRBV20-1 and TRBJ2-2; D gene ambiguous. The TCR sequence derives from a human donor with a blood cancer. The CDR3 loop reads CSARPYSPNTGELFF. CDR3 in DNA: TGCAGTGCTAGACCGTATAGCCCGAACACCGGGGAGCTGTTTTTT.